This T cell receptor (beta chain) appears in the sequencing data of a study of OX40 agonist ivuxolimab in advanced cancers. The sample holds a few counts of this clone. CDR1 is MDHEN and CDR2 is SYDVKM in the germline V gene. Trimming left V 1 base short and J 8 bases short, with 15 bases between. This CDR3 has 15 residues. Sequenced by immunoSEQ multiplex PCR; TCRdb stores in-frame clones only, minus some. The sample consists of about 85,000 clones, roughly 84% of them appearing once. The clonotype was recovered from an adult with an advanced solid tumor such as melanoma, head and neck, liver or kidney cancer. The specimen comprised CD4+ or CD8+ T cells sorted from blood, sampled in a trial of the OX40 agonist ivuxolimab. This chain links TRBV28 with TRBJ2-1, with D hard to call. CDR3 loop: CASSLYILRSDEQFF. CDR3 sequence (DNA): TGTGCCAGCAGTTTATACATCTTGAGGTCGGATGAGCAGTTCTTC.